The clone carrying this T cell receptor (beta chain) was seen ten or more times. The antigen is undetermined. V was trimmed by 7 bases and J by 1 base, leaving 21 bases between them. Germline assignment: CDR1 MNHNY and CDR2 SVGAGI (reference sequence). The length of the CDR3 is 17 residues. Using its own MiXCR run on the reads, TCRdb lists one record per CDR3 protein. The table lists under 300,000 distinct CDR3 sequences, over 15% of them singletons, with around 47% in the top ten. The data derive from a study of T cell repertoires in cytomegalovirus infection. Study results and caveats: HLA-C-restricted CMV clonotypes gave the most frequent clonotype in two of eight donors.

This chain joins TRBV6-6 and TRBJ2-3; weak D call: TRBD2 (7 bases). Sample: CD8+ T cells from PBMCs. The clonotype originates from a human donor in good health (CMV status not recorded). Some clones in this sample may be carry-over from other donors' samples. CDR3 sequence reads: CASTVAGAPLRTDTQYF. Here the CDR3 DNA reads TGTGCCAGCACAGTCGCGGGGGCTCCTTTGCGCACAGATACGCAGTATTTT.